The sequence of this TCR beta chain was determined in a study of PD-1 blockade in classical Hodgkin lymphoma. The study's findings and limits: Complete responders started with a diversity level that resembled newly diagnosed patients at baseline. Significantly greater TCR diversity emerged by C4D1 in CD4+ cells but not CD8+ cells.

The time point: cycle 4 day 1 (C4D1), after about 6 weeks of nivolumab. Every patient relapsed after autologous stem cell transplantation, and brentuximab vedotin exposure varied. Profiling relied on immunoSEQ multiplex PCR, and the TCRdb table lists in-frame clones only, not all of them. The repertoire holds approximately 45,000 clones, with roughly 65% as singletons. This clone occurred a few times. As yet, its antigen is unknown. The source of this sequence is a human donor with classical Hodgkin lymphoma. The sample consisted of peripheral blood mononuclear cells (PBMCs), taken before the fourth cycle of nivolumab.

CDR3 in amino acids: CASSYVGANTEAFF. CDR3 nucleotide sequence: TGTGCCAGCAGTTACGTAGGGGCGAACACTGAAGCTTTCTTT. V gene TRBV6-5 combines with J gene TRBJ1-1, with D tentatively TRBD1 (5 bases). V dropped 2 bases and J dropped 1 base, with 8 bases sitting between them. Germline CDR1 and CDR2: MNHEY and SVGAGI. The CDR3 is made up of 14 amino acids.